This T cell receptor (beta chain) stems from a study of PD-L1 blockade in urothelial cancer. The CDR3 runs 17 residues. V was pared by 0 bases and J by 5 bases, with 19 bases between. Germline values: CDR1 LNHNV, CDR2 YYDKDF (reference sequence). The time point is: peripheral blood 6 weeks after treatment start. Data came from immunoSEQ multiplex PCR; TCRdb stores just in-frame clones and leaves some out. The table shows more than 40,000 clones, with roughly 85% occurring only once. The chain joins TRBV15 to TRBJ2-5, with D possibly matching TRBD1 (5 bases). The source material was PBMCs, sampled around atezolizumab (anti-PD-L1) treatment. The origin of this receptor is a man aged 55-75 years with urothelial cancer. The chain's CDR3 is CATSRDFRAGRRETQYF. As DNA, the CDR3 is TGTGCCACCAGCAGAGATTTTCGGGCAGGGCGAAGGGAGACCCAGTACTTC. The full variable domain, with the rest looked up from reference TRBV15 and TRBJ2-5, is DAMVIQNPRYQVTQFGKPVTLSCSQTLNHNVMYWYQQKSSQAPKLLFHYYDKDFNNEADTPDNFQSRRPNTSFCFLDIRSPGLGDTAMYLCATSRDFRAGRRETQYFGPGTRLLVL.